Shown below are 16 T cell receptor beta chains from a single sample sequenced in a study of identifying expanded T cells in peripheral blood. Clones were read by immunoSEQ multiplex PCR, and TCRdb kept only the in-frame ones, dropping some. Of tens of thousands of clones in the sample, approximately 86% were seen once. What was sequenced was blood. The receptors were gathered from a person between 18 and 75 years old in good health.

This chain joins TRBV5-1 and TRBJ1-4; weak D call: TRBD1 (5 bases). The V end was cut by 3 bases, the J end by 10 bases, with 22 bases between. This CDR3 spans 16 amino acids. Germline assignment: CDR1 SGHRS and CDR2 YFSETQ. The CDR3 nucleotides are TGCGCCAGCAGCTACTCCGATGCAGGGCAGGGTGGAAAACTGTTTTTT. Translating gives CASSYSDAGQGGKLFF.

V usage is TRBV9 and J usage is TRBJ2-3, with 11 positions matching TRBD2. This CDR3 contains 18 residues. Trimming at V came to 5 bases and at J to 0 bases, leaving 11 bases not matched to a gene. In germline, CDR1 is SGDLS, CDR2 YYNGEE. CDR3 region: CASRRTSGPVPSTDTQYF. Here the CDR3 DNA reads TGTGCCAGCAGGCGGACTAGCGGGCCGGTTCCTAGCACAGATACGCAGTATTTT.

The rearrangement joins TRBV10-3 to TRBJ1-5, with unresolved D. CDR1 is ENHRY, CDR2 SYGVKD, per germline. V lost 3 bases and J lost 0, with 6 bases in between. The CDR3 loop spans 14 amino acids. CDR3 amino acids: CAISETDSNQPQHF. The CDR3 DNA follows: TGTGCCATCAGTGAAACTGATAGCAATCAGCCCCAGCATTTT.

The chain joins TRBV29-1 to TRBJ2-1; TRBD2 agrees at 7 bases. The CDR3 has 16 amino acids. CDR1 and CDR2 from the germline V gene are SQVTM and ANQGSEA. V lost 6 bases, J lost 2 bases, and 13 bases stayed unmatched. CDR3 residues: CSVEPREARAYNEQFF. The CDR3 region has the DNA TGCAGCGTCGAACCCCGGGAGGCGAGGGCCTACAATGAGCAGTTCTTC.

V and J are TRBV29-1 and TRBJ1-2; 11 positions agree with TRBD1. V shed 6 bases and J 6 bases; nucleotides not matched to a gene: 6. CDR1 and CDR2 from the germline V gene are SQVTM and ANQGSEA. The CDR3 covers 13 residues. Here the CDR3 DNA reads TGCAGCGTAGGTCCGGGACAGGGGGATGGCTACACCTTC. Protein: CSVGPGQGDGYTF.

DNA of the CDR3: TGCAGCGGACGACTAGCGGGAGGCTACGAGCAGTACTTC. It codes for CSGRLAGGYEQYF. V is TRBV29-1 and J is TRBJ2-7, with 13 bases identical to TRBD2. Germline CDR1 SQVTM, CDR2 ANQGSEA. The J segment lost 3 bases and the V segment lost 7 bases, leaving 3 bases of the junction unmatched. The CDR3 runs to 13 residues.

The chain employs TRBV5-6 and TRBJ2-1; D is perhaps TRBD2 (5 bases). This CDR3 is 13 amino acids long. CDR1 SGHDT and CDR2 YYEEEE come from the germline V gene. The ends were cut back, 6 bases at V and 5 bases at J, with 12 bases in the middle. CDR3 bases: TGTGCCAGCACTTTAGGACTCCACAATGAGCAGTTCTTC. This encodes CASTLGLHNEQFF.

This clone was observed a single time. The CDR3 loop is CASSIAGVSDTQYF. The CDR3 bases are TGTGCCAGTAGTATAGCGGGGGTTTCCGATACGCAGTATTTT. V is TRBV19 and J is TRBJ2-3, with D perhaps TRBD2 (6 bases). CDR3 length: 14 amino acids. Looked up from germline, CDR1 is LNHDA and CDR2 is SQIVND (reference sequence). The ends were cut back, 1 base at V and 6 bases at J, with 11 bases in the middle.

The chain employs TRBV2 and TRBJ2-2; TRBD2 matches at 12 bases. The CDR3 is 17 amino acids. Germline assignment: CDR1 SNHLY and CDR2 FYNNEI. The trim removed 3 bases at V and 6 bases at J, leaving 8 bases unmatched. The CDR3 DNA reads as TGTGCCAGCAGTGATCCTAGCGGGGGGGCCCGGGCCGGGGAGCTGTTTTTT. Translated: CASSDPSGGARAGELFF.

V gene TRBV11-3 combines with J gene TRBJ1-3; 7 nucleotides agree with TRBD1. V shed 3 bases, J shed 11 bases, and the junction held 10 bases outside the gene matches. The CDR3 is 14 residues long. Germline CDR1 reads SGHNT; CDR2 reads YENEEA. The chain's CDR3 is CASSLGTDTPPIYF. The CDR3, as DNA: TGTGCCAGCAGCTTGGGGACAGACACTCCACCCATATATTTT.

The chain carries TRBV13 and TRBJ2-5; D gene unclear. Trimming cost V 1 base and J 7 bases, with 4 bases left between them. Germline V gene lookup returns CDR1 PRHDT and CDR2 FYEKMQ (reference sequence). The CDR3 is made up of 11 amino acids. DNA of the CDR3: TGTGCCAGCAGCTTAGTCGGGACCCAGTACTTC. This codes for CASSLVGTQYF.

This sequence joins TRBV6-4 and TRBJ1-1; D gene ambiguous. The CDR3 sequence is 13 residues long. Germline CDR1 MRHNA, CDR2 SNTAGT. Trimming shortened V by 4 bases and J by 0 bases, and 6 bases separated the two germline ends. CDR3 in amino acids: CASSATVNTEAFF. CDR3 in DNA: TGTGCCAGCAGTGCAACCGTGAACACTGAAGCTTTCTTT.

This clone showed up just a few times. The V and J genes are TRBV5-4 and TRBJ2-4, with D possibly being TRBD2 (6 bases). This CDR3 is 16 amino acids long. V lost 4 bases and J 3 bases, leaving 17 bases between the germline ends. Germline V lookup: CDR1 SGHNT, CDR2 YYREEE (reference sequence). The DNA for the CDR3 is TGTGCCAGCAGCCTACCCGGGGCGGGGATCAAAAACATTCAGTACTTC. Amino acids: CASSLPGAGIKNIQYF.

This rearrangement joins TRBV4-1 to TRBJ2-7; D tentatively fits TRBD1 or TRBD2 (7 bases each). V gave up 5 bases and J gave up 5 bases, with 19 bases separating them. The CDR3 runs to 15 residues. The germline V gene has CDR1 MGHRA and CDR2 YSYEKL. CDR3 in amino acids: CASSVANRGGNEQYF. The CDR3 bases are TGCGCCAGCAGCGTCGCGAACAGGGGAGGGAACGAGCAGTACTTC.

This rearrangement joins TRBV5-1 to TRBJ2-5; D is uncertain. Per the germline V gene, CDR1 is SGHRS and CDR2 is YFSETQ. V was trimmed by 4 bases and J by 1 base, leaving 8 bases between them. The CDR3 extends over 13 amino acids. The CDR3 DNA sequence: TGCGCCAGCAGCCTAGACATCCAAGAGACCCAGTACTTC. The encoded protein is CASSLDIQETQYF.

This clone was picked up one time. The J gene is TRBJ2-2, the V gene TRBV7-2; unclear D gene. Trimming pared 0 bases from V and 1 base from J, leaving 6 bases between. This CDR3 is 15 amino acids long. Germline V gene data show CDR1 as SGHTA and CDR2 as FQGNSA. The CDR3 DNA is TGTGCCAGCAGCTTAGCAGCTCTGAACACCGGGGAGCTGTTTTTT. Translating it yields CASSLAALNTGELFF.